The 3 T cell receptor beta chains in this list originate from one sample, sequenced in a study of blood T cell repertoires in COVID-19 (dated by TCRdb to about 2020). Library preparation was by the immunoSEQ multiplex PCR assay. TCRdb took this table from immuneACCESS and kept in-frame rearrangements with V and J called. Such tables lack part of the clones; where checked against another copy, unresolved V genes explain under half of the gap, and the rest is unexplained. The sample data list approximately 280,000 clones, and roughly 80% of these were observed just once. 4.5% to 6% of the sample belongs to the ten largest clones. Sequencing was performed on PBMCs or T cells enriched from blood (not recorded which). These receptor sequences come from a man aged 35 to 55 who had been exposed to COVID-19.

The chain links TRBV10-1 to TRBJ2-2; TRBD1 agrees at 8 bases. V trimming: 3 bases; J trimming: 6 bases; junction bases outside the gene matches: 6. In germline, CDR1 is WNHNN, CDR2 SYGVQD (reference sequence). This CDR3 is built from 15 residues. CDR3 loop: CASSDYAGGSGELFF. The CDR3 DNA is TGCGCCAGCAGTGATTACGCAGGGGGCTCCGGGGAGCTGTTTTTT.

The V and J genes are TRBV12-5 and TRBJ1-5, with TRBD1 as a possible D gene (5 bases). CDR1 is LGHNT, CDR2 FRNRAP, per germline. V was cut by 0 bases and J by 5 bases, with 32 bases left in between. The length of the CDR3 is 22 residues. The CDR3 nucleotides read TGTGCTAGTGGTTTGGTACAGAGAGGCGGGCTTCGTGTCAGGGAGGTCGATCAGCCCCAGCATTTT. Translated, it gives CASGLVQRGGLRVREVDQPQHF.

The V gene is TRBV6-5, the J gene TRBJ1-2; a weak D match, TRBD1 (6 bases). V was pared by 6 bases and J by 4 bases, with 12 bases between. The CDR3 runs 13 residues. Germline CDR1 and CDR2: MNHEY and SVGAGI. CDR3 nucleotide sequence: TGTGCCAGCAGGGATGGACAGATCTATGGCTACACCTTC. It codes for CASRDGQIYGYTF.